The 2 T cell receptor beta chains below come from one sample, sequenced in a study of Ad26.COV2.S vaccination and SARS-CoV-2 variants. Using immunoSEQ multiplex PCR, the repertoire was profiled, and TCRdb retains in-frame clones only, with some absent. The sample shows about 500,000 clones, about 88% of them seen only once. Treatment specified: about 20 received Ad26.COV2.S at low or high dose, single or two shots; several received placebo; per-sample allocation not given. Day 63 after the first vaccine or placebo injection was the time point for sampling. This sample comprised peripheral blood, obtained in a trial of Ad26.COV2.S vaccine versus placebo. The receptors here all came from a person between 18 and 65 years old who received the Ad26.COV2.S COVID-19 vaccine or a placebo.

The V gene is TRBV7-9, the J gene TRBJ1-1, with D unclear. CDR3 size: 16 residues. Germline loops: CDR1 SEHNR, CDR2 FQNEAQ (reference sequence). V lost 1 base, J lost 5 bases, and 17 bases lay in between. The DNA for the CDR3 is TGTGCCAGCAGCTTAGTCGAGGACTCATTTGGGACTGAAGCTTTCTTT. As protein: CASSLVEDSFGTEAFF.

V gene TRBV10-3 combines with J gene TRBJ2-7, with 9 bases that match TRBD2. The junction had 1 base not matched to a gene; V was cut back by 4 bases and J by 0 bases. Per the germline V gene, CDR1 is ENHRY and CDR2 is SYGVKD. CDR3 length: 14 amino acids. The CDR3 here is CAISASGDSYEQYF. CDR3 nucleotide sequence: TGTGCCATCAGTGCTAGCGGGGACTCCTACGAGCAGTACTTC.